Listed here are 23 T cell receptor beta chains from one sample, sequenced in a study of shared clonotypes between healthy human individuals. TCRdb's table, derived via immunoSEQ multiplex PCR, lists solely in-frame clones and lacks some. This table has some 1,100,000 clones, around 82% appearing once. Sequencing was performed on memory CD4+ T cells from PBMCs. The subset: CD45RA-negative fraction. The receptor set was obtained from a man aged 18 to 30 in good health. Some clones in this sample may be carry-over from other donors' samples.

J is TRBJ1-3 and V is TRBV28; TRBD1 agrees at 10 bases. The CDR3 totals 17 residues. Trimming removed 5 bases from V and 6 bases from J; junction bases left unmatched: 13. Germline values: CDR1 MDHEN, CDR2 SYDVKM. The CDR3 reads CASSAPGTGVSKNTIYF. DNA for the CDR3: TGTGCCAGCAGTGCCCCCGGGACAGGGGTTTCCAAAAACACCATATATTTT.

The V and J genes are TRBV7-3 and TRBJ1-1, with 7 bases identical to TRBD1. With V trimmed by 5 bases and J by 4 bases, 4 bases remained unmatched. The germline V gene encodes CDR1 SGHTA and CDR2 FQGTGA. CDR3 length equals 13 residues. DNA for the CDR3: TGTGCCAGCAGCCCCAGGGGGAGCACTGAAGCTTTCTTT. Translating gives CASSPRGSTEAFF.

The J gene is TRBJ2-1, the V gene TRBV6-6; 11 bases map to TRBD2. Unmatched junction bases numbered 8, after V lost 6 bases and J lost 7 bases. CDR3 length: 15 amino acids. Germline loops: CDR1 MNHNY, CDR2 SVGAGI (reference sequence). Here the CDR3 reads CASSTGTSGTNEQFF. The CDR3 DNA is TGTGCCAGCAGCACCGGGACTAGCGGAACAAATGAGCAGTTCTTC.

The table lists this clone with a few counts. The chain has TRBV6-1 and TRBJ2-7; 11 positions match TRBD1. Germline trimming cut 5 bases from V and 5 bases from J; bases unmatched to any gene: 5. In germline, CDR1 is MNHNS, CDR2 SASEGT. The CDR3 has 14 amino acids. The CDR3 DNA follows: TGTGCCAGCAGTTCGGGACAGGGGGGCCACGAGCAGTACTTC. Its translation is CASSSGQGGHEQYF.

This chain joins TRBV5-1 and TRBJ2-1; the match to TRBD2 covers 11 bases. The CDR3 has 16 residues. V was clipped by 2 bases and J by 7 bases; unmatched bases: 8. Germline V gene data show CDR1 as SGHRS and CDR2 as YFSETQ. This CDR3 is CASSFSPGLAENEQFF. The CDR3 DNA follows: TGCGCCAGCAGCTTTTCCCCGGGACTAGCGGAGAATGAGCAGTTCTTC.

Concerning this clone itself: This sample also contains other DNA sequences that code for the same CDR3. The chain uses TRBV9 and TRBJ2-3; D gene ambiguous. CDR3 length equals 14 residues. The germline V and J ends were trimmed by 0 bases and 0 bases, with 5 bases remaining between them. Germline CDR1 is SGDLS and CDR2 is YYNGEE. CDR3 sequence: CASSVDRSTDTQYF. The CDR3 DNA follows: TGTGCCAGCAGCGTAGACAGAAGCACAGATACGCAGTATTTT.

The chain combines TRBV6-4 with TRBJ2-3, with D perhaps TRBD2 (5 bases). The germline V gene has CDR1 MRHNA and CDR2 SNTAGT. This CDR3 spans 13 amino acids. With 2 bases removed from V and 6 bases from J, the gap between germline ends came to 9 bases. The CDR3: CASSDREMDTQYF. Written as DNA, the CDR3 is TGTGCCAGCAGTGACAGGGAGATGGATACGCAGTATTTT.

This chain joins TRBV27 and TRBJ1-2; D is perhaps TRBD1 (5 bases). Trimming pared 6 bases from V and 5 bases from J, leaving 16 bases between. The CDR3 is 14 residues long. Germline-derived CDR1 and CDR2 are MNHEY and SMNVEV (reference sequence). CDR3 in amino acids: CASSSRDQLYGYTF. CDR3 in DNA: TGTGCCAGCAGCTCTAGGGACCAGTTATATGGCTACACCTTC.

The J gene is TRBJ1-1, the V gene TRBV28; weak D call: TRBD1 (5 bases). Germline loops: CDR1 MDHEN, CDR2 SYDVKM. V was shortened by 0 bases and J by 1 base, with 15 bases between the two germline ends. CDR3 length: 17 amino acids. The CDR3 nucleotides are TGTGCCAGCAGTTTATGGGGACTGATAAGAGAGAACACTGAAGCTTTCTTT. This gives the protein CASSLWGLIRENTEAFF.

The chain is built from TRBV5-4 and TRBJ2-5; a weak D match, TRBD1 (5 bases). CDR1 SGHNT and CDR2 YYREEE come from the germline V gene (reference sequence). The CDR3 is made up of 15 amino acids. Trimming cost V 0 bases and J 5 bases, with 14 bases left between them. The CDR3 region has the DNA TGTGCCAGCAGCTTGGGGACAAGGCAACGGGAGACCCAGTACTTC. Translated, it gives CASSLGTRQRETQYF. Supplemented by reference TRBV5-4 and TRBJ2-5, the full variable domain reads ETGVTQSPTHLIKTRGQQVTLRCSSQSGHNTVSWYQQALGQGPQFIFQYYREEENGRGNFPPRFSGLQFPNYSSELNVNALELDDSALYLCASSLGTRQRETQYFGPGTRLLVL.

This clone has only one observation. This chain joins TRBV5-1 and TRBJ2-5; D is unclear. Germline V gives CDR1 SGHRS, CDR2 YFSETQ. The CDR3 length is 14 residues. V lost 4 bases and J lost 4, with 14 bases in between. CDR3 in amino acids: CASSVPGLGETQYF. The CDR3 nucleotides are TGCGCCAGCAGCGTGCCGGGTCTTGGAGAGACCCAGTACTTC.

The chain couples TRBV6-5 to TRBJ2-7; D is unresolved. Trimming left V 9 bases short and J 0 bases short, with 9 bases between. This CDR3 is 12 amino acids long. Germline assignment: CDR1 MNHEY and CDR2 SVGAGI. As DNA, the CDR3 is TGTGCCAGTCGGAGCGCCTCCTACGAGCAGTACTTC. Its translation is CASRSASYEQYF.

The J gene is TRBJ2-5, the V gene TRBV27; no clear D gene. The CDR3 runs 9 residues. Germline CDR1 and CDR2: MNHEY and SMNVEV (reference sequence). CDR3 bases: TGTGTTCGGCAAGAGACCCAGTACTTC. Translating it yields CVRQETQYF.

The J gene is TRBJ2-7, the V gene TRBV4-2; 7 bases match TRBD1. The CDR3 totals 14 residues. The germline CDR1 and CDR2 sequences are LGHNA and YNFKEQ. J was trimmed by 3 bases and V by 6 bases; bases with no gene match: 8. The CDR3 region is CASSERTGLYEQYF. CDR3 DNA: TGTGCCAGCAGTGAGAGGACAGGCCTCTACGAGCAGTACTTC.

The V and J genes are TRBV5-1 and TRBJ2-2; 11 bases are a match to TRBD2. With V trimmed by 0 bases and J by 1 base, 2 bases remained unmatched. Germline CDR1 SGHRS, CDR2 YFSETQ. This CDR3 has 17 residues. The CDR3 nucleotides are TGCGCCAGCAGCTTGGCCGGGACTAGCGGGAACACCGGGGAGCTGTTTTTT. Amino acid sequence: CASSLAGTSGNTGELFF.

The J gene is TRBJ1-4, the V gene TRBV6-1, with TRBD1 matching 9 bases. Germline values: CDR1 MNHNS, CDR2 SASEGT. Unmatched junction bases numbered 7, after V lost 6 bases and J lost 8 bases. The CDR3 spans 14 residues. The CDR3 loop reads CASRITGGAEKLFF. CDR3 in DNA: TGTGCCAGCAGGATTACAGGGGGCGCGGAAAAACTGTTTTTT.

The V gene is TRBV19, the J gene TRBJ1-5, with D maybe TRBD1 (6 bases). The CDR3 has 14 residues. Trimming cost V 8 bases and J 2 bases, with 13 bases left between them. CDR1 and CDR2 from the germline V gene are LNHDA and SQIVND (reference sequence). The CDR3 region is CASYEQGGNQPQHF. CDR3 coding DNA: TGTGCCAGTTACGAACAGGGAGGCAATCAGCCCCAGCATTTT. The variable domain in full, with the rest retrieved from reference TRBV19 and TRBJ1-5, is DGGITQSPKYLFRKEGQNVTLSCEQNLNHDAMYWYRQDPGQGLRLIYYSQIVNDFQKGDIAEGYSVSREKKESFPLTVTSAQKNPTAFYLCASYEQGGNQPQHFGDGTRLSIL.

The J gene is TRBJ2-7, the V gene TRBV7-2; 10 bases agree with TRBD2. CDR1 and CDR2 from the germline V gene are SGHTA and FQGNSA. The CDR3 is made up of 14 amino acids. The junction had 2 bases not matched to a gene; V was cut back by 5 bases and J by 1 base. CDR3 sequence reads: CASSISGRSYEQYF. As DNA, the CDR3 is TGTGCCAGCAGCATTAGCGGGAGGTCCTACGAGCAGTACTTC.

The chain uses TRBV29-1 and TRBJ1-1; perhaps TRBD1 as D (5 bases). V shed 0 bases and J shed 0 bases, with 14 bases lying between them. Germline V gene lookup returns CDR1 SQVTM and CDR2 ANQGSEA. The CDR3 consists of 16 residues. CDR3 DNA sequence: TGCAGCGTTGAAGATCACAGGCCCTTGTTGAACACTGAAGCTTTCTTT. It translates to CSVEDHRPLLNTEAFF.

The CDR3 spells CASSEQGRGGSYTF. The CDR3 DNA reads TGTGCCAGCAGTGAACAGGGTAGGGGGGGAAGCTACACCTTC. The chain is built from TRBV25-1 and TRBJ1-2; possible D gene TRBD1, 6 bases. This CDR3 spans 14 amino acids. Germline CDR1 is MGHDK and CDR2 is SYGVNS. Trimming removed 2 bases at V and 9 bases at J, with 16 bases between.

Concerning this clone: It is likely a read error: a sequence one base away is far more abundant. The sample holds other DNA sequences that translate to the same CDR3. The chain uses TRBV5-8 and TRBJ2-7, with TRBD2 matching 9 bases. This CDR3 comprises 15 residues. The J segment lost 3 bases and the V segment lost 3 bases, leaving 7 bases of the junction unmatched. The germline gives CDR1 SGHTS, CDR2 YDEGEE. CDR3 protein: CASSSYSGGYYEQYF. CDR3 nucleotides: TGTGCCAGCAGCTCCTATAGCGGGGGCTACTACGAGCAGTACTTC.

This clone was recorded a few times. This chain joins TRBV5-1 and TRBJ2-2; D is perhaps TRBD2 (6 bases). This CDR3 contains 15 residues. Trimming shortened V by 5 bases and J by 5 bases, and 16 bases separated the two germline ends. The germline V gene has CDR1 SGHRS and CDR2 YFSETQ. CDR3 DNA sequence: TGCGCCAGCAGTTTAGGTAGCGGACATACCGGGGAGCTGTTTTTT. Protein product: CASSLGSGHTGELFF. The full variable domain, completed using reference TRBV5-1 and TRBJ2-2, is KAGVTQTPRYLIKTRGQQVTLSCSPISGHRSVSWYQQTPGQGLQFLFEYFSETQRNKGNFPGRFSGRQFSNSRSEMNVSTLELGDSALYLCASSLGSGHTGELFFGEGSRLTVL.

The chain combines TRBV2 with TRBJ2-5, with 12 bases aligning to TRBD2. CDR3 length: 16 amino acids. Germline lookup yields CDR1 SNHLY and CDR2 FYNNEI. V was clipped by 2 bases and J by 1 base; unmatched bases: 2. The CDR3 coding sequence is TGTGCCAGCAGTGAATCACTAGCGGGAGGCCAAGAGACCCAGTACTTC. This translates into CASSESLAGGQETQYF.